The 25 T cell receptor beta chains given below trace back to one sample, sequenced in a study of T cells in Graves' hyperthyroidism and ophthalmopathy. The source material, RNA transcripts, was used to amplify TCR beta CDR3 regions. TCR CDR3 underwent first-round RT-PCR with the HTBI primer set. In TCRdb, the multiplex PCR reads were re-called with MiXCR into one record per CDR3 protein. Of approximately 330,000 distinct CDR3 sequences in the sample, about 18% are singletons; the top ten hold about 53%. The sequenced material came from blood. These receptors came from a woman between 45 and 60 years old with Graves' hyperthyroidism.

The chain recombines TRBV20-1 with TRBJ2-7; the match to TRBD1 covers 10 bases. Germline V gene lookup returns CDR1 DFQATT and CDR2 SNEGSKA (reference sequence). The CDR3 loop spans 13 amino acids. V lost 4 bases to trimming and J lost 4 bases; unmatched junction nucleotides: 4. CDR3 protein: CSANPGQGYEQYF. The CDR3 nucleotides read TGCAGTGCTAACCCGGGACAGGGGTACGAGCAGTACTTC.

The chain has TRBV5-4 and TRBJ2-2, with 7 bases lining up with TRBD2. After removal of 0 bases from V and 1 base from J, the junction contained 0 bases not matched to a gene. CDR1 and CDR2 (germline): SGHNT, YYREEE (reference sequence). CDR3 length: 15 amino acids. The CDR3 region has the DNA TGTGCCAGCAGCTTGGAGCGGGGGAACACCGGGGAGCTGTTTTTT. Translating it yields CASSLERGNTGELFF.

This clonotype was observed a handful of times. The chain uses TRBV20-1 and TRBJ1-1; D perhaps matches TRBD1 (5 bases). Trimming pared 3 bases from V and 4 bases from J, leaving 12 bases between. Germline CDR1 DFQATT, CDR2 SNEGSKA (reference sequence). The CDR3 spans 13 residues. The DNA for the CDR3 is TGCAGTGCTAGTAGCCAGGGTGCCACTGAAGCTTTCTTT. Protein sequence: CSASSQGATEAFF.

This clonotype was recorded many times. The J gene is TRBJ2-5, the V gene TRBV7-2; perhaps TRBD1 as D (5 bases). The V end lost 0 bases, the J end lost 2 bases, and 16 bases lay between the germline ends. This CDR3 spans 17 amino acids. Germline values: CDR1 SGHTA, CDR2 FQGNSA. Written as DNA, the CDR3 is TGTGCCAGCAGCTTAGCGTCGATGGGGCAGACTCAAGAGACCCAGTACTTC. Its translation: CASSLASMGQTQETQYF.

This chain links TRBV6-2 or TRBV6-3 with TRBJ2-2, with D perhaps TRBD1 or TRBD2 (5 bases each). The V gene's germline CDR1 is MNHEY and CDR2 SVGEGT. Trimming left V 5 bases short and J 1 base short, with 14 bases between. The CDR3 is 16 residues long. CDR3 in DNA: TGTGCCAGCAGTCCCCGGGACGGCCGGAACACCGGGGAGCTGTTTTTT. Residues: CASSPRDGRNTGELFF.

This clonotype was recorded at least ten times. This chain joins TRBV5-1 and TRBJ2-1; no clear D gene. Germline V gives CDR1 SGHRS, CDR2 YFSETQ. CDR3 length equals 15 residues. Trimming left V 2 bases short and J 0 bases short, with 9 bases between. CDR3 nucleotides: TGCGCCAGCAGCTTCGACGTCAGCTCCTACAATGAGCAGTTCTTC. It yields the protein CASSFDVSSYNEQFF.

This clonotype was recorded at least ten times. The V and J genes are TRBV6-6 and TRBJ2-5; TRBD2 matches 10 bases. J lost 5 bases, V lost 0 bases, and 18 bases had no gene match. The CDR3 extends over 20 amino acids. The germline V gene encodes CDR1 MNHNY and CDR2 SVGAGI (reference sequence). The CDR3 here is CASSYSTASGGVGDLETQYF. The CDR3 bases are TGTGCCAGCAGTTACTCGACGGCTAGCGGGGGTGTTGGGGATCTCGAGACCCAGTACTTC.

This clonotype was picked up many times. This chain uses TRBV10-3 with TRBJ2-1; TRBD1 might be the D (6 bases). Germline assignment: CDR1 ENHRY and CDR2 SYGVKD. V shed 2 bases and J shed 0 bases, with 14 bases lying between them. The CDR3 is 17 residues long. The CDR3 DNA sequence: TGTGCCATCAGTGAGACCCCCCAGGGGAGCTCCTACAATGAGCAGTTCTTC. This sequence encodes CAISETPQGSSYNEQFF.

In its sample, this clonotype was seen many times. The chain recombines TRBV2 with TRBJ1-4; no definite D call. The germline V gene encodes CDR1 SNHLY and CDR2 FYNNEI. The CDR3 has 14 residues. V lost 4 bases, J lost 7 bases, and 13 bases lay in between. CDR3 sequence: CASSVVVKGEKLFF. For the CDR3, the DNA is TGTGCCAGCAGTGTAGTTGTCAAGGGTGAAAAACTGTTTTTT.

The rearrangement joins TRBV7-9 to TRBJ2-3; no definite D call. Per the germline V gene, CDR1 is SEHNR and CDR2 is FQNEAQ (reference sequence). The CDR3 covers 15 residues. Trimming stripped 5 bases from V and 5 bases from J, with 17 bases between. CDR3 nucleotides: TGTGCCAGCAGCATCTCCCGGACGGGCCGAGATACGCAGTATTTT. This translates into CASSISRTGRDTQYF.

About this clonotype: Just one base apart from a much larger clone, this may be a read error. V is TRBV10-3 and J is TRBJ2-5; 8 nucleotides line up with TRBD1. CDR1 is ENHRY, CDR2 SYGVKD, per germline. This CDR3 is 13 amino acids long. The CDR3 here is CAIRTGVGETQHF. DNA for the CDR3: TGTGCCATCAGGACAGGGGTTGGCGAGACCCAGCACTTC.

This clonotype turned up a few times. The V call is TRBV6-4, the J call TRBJ1-2, with TRBD1 as a possible D gene (6 bases). V lost 6 bases and J lost 6, with 14 bases in between. From germline, CDR1 is MRHNA and CDR2 SNTAGT. The CDR3 spans 13 residues. CDR3 in DNA: TGTGCCAGCAGCCTCACAGGGAACAATGGCTACACCTTC. Its protein is CASSLTGNNGYTF.

This clonotype turned up a few times. The CDR3 region is CASSPNRAPHHEQYF. The CDR3 DNA follows: TGTGCCAGCAGTCCCAATCGGGCCCCCCACCACGAGCAGTACTTC. The genes are TRBV28 and TRBJ2-7; no clear D. Per germline, CDR1 MDHEN and CDR2 SYDVKM. This CDR3 contains 15 residues. V dropped 5 bases and J dropped 5 bases, with 19 bases sitting between them.

There are many counts of this clonotype. This chain connects TRBV20-1 to TRBJ1-4; no clear D gene. Germline V gene lookup returns CDR1 DFQATT and CDR2 SNEGSKA (reference sequence). V gave up 2 bases and J gave up 0 bases, with 7 bases separating them. CDR3 length: 14 amino acids. Here the CDR3 reads CSARLIATNEKLFF. CDR3 nucleotides: TGCAGTGCTAGACTAATTGCAACTAATGAAAAACTGTTTTTT.

V is TRBV18 and J is TRBJ2-1; 8 bases are a match to TRBD1. Per germline, CDR1 KGHSH and CDR2 LQKENI. The V and J ends lost 0 bases and 7 bases, in that order; junction bases with no gene match: 8. There are 16 residues in the CDR3. The DNA of the CDR3 is TGTGCCAGCTCACCACCGGGACAGGTCCTTAGGAATGAGCAGTTCTTC. Its translation: CASSPPGQVLRNEQFF.

This clonotype has only a few counts. For the CDR3, the DNA is TGTGCCAGCAGCTTGGGAACGGCGGGGGAAGCTTTCTTT. Protein: CASSLGTAGEAFF. The chain employs TRBV5-6 and TRBJ1-1, with D hard to call. Trimming removed 0 bases at V and 8 bases at J, with 11 bases between. From germline, CDR1 is SGHDT and CDR2 YYEEEE. The CDR3 length is 13 residues.

The rearrangement joins TRBV29-1 to TRBJ1-2, with a weak D call TRBD1 (5 bases). CDR3 length: 12 residues. V lost 6 bases and J 4 bases, leaving 12 bases between the germline ends. Germline CDR1 reads SQVTM; CDR2 reads ANQGSEA. Here the CDR3 DNA reads TGCAGCGTGGGGGAGGGTGGCTATGGCTACACCTTC. Its translation is CSVGEGGYGYTF.

This clonotype was seen more than once but under ten times. V is TRBV7-8 and J is TRBJ1-3; 12 bases fit TRBD1. The CDR3 length is 17 residues. Per the germline V gene, CDR1 is SGHVS and CDR2 is FQNEAQ. The J segment lost 4 bases and the V segment lost 1 base, leaving 5 bases of the junction unmatched. In nucleotides, the CDR3 is TGTGCCAGCAGCTTAGGGGGACAGGGGGCGCGAGGAAACACCATATATTTT. Protein: CASSLGGQGARGNTIYF.

This sequence joins TRBV4-1 and TRBJ2-1; 9 bases match TRBD1. CDR1 is MGHRA and CDR2 is YSYEKL in the germline V gene. The CDR3 is 13 residues long. V shed 8 bases, J shed 7 bases, and the junction held 6 bases outside the gene matches. The CDR3 spells CASAGQGKNEQFF. The DNA of the CDR3 is TGCGCCAGCGCGGGACAGGGCAAGAATGAGCAGTTCTTC.

The chain employs TRBV10-3 and TRBJ1-4; maybe TRBD1 (6 bases). Germline CDR1 is ENHRY and CDR2 is SYGVKD. Trimming cost V 4 bases and J 0 bases, with 9 bases left between them. CDR3 size: 15 residues. CDR3 DNA sequence: TGTGCCATCAGTGGCAGGGGCGCAACTAATGAAAAACTGTTTTTT. It yields the protein CAISGRGATNEKLFF.

This clonotype has at least ten counts. The CDR3 DNA sequence: TGTGCCAGCAGGGGGACGGATGAAGCTTTCTTT. The encoded protein is CASRGTDEAFF. This sequence joins TRBV12-3 or TRBV12-4 and TRBJ1-1; tentatively, D is TRBD1 (5 bases). The length of the CDR3 is 11 residues. Between the trimmed V and J ends, which lost 6 bases and 7 bases, there was a span of 9 bases.

In its sample, this clonotype was seen a few times. The chain has TRBV5-4 and TRBJ1-2; a weak D match, TRBD1 (5 bases). V was pared by 0 bases and J by 3 bases, with 18 bases between. The CDR3 runs 17 residues. Germline CDR1 SGHNT, CDR2 YYREEE (reference sequence). The CDR3 DNA sequence: TGTGCCAGCAGCTTGGCTTTTGGGACCTATGAGGACTATGGCTACACCTTC. Protein: CASSLAFGTYEDYGYTF.

This clonotype was seen a handful of times. The J gene is TRBJ1-3, the V gene TRBV4-1; D uncertain. Germline assignment: CDR1 MGHRA and CDR2 YSYEKL. The CDR3 runs 14 residues. The germline V and J ends were trimmed by 6 bases and 4 bases, with 13 bases remaining between them. CDR3 in DNA: TGCGCCAGCAGTTTTCGACAAGGGGGAAACACCATATATTTT. Its translation: CASSFRQGGNTIYF.

The V gene is TRBV7-9, the J gene TRBJ2-2, with D maybe TRBD2 (5 bases). The germline CDR1 and CDR2 sequences are SEHNR and FQNEAQ (reference sequence). The CDR3 is 15 amino acids. V shed 4 bases and J shed 4 bases, with 13 bases lying between them. CDR3 nucleotides: TGTGCCAGCAGCTACCCGGACCGGGGCACCGGGGAGCTGTTTTTT. The encoded protein is CASSYPDRGTGELFF.

For this clonotype: With a much larger clone just one base away, this may be a read error. This chain uses TRBV11-2 with TRBJ2-1; D could derive from TRBD1 or TRBD2 (5 bases each). Deletions cut 4 bases from V and 9 bases from J, with 13 bases between. Germline assignment: CDR1 SGHAT and CDR2 FQNNGV. This CDR3 comprises 13 residues. The CDR3 region is CASSWDGVGEQFF. The CDR3, as DNA: TGTGCCAGCAGCTGGGACGGGGTCGGTGAGCAGTTCTTC.